The entry below gives a single T cell receptor (beta chain) sequence along with its context. There is no known antigen for this receptor. No qualities accompany the bases; no much larger clone lies one base away. This specimen's treatment or condition label, per the study, means: around 19 received Ad26.COV2.S at low or high dose, single or two shots; several received placebo; per-sample allocation not given. Repertoires of vaccine and placebo recipients were sequenced from samples collected on day 63 after the first injection. Cohort 1b enrolled about two dozen adults aged 18-55 years at a single site in Boston, USA, between 29 July and 7 August 2020. Ad26.COV2.S was a replication-incompetent adenovirus type 26 vector expressing a prefusion-stabilized SARS-CoV-2 spike protein from the original Wuhan strain. The immunoSEQ Assay was used to sequence TCRbeta CDR3 regions. After extraction, genomic DNA underwent amplification by bias-controlled multiplex PCR, followed by high-throughput sequencing. The original pipeline was this. Collapsing and filtering of sequences were performed to quantify the absolute abundance of each unique TCRbeta CDR3 region. Usable DNA was measured by amplifying reference genes present in all nucleated cells, and TCRbeta template counts were normalized to that usable DNA to estimate T cell fraction. Repertoire TCRs were annotated as SARS-CoV-2-specific by exact matching of V gene, CDR3 amino acid sequence and J gene to a known reactive TCR set. The reference SARS-CoV-2 TCR set was obtained from MIRA and was filtered for enrichment in COVID-19-positive ImmuneCODE repertoires, whereby public or cross-reactive TCRs were removed. Based on the MIRA antigens, annotated TCRs were further analysed at the level of specific ORF or position within ORF. Depth was the summed frequency of annotated unique rearrangements, while breadth was defined as annotated unique rearrangements over total unique productive rearrangements. Two-sided Wilcoxon rank-sum tests were used to compare TCR breadth between groups. As stored in TCRdb, this immuneACCESS dataset retains in-frame rearrangements with V and J assigned. A fraction of the clones does not appear; measured against another copy, unresolved V genes explain less than half of the discrepancy, and the remainder lacks a known reason. V and J calls and clone size come straight from that table; D and trimming were deduced from the DNA. Across this sample there are hundreds of thousands of clones, with roughly 87% seen only once. Of the sample, approximately 2.5% falls within the top ten clones.

CDR1 SGHTA and CDR2 FQGTGA were looked up in the germline V gene. Spanning cysteine to phenylalanine, the CDR3 consists of 14 amino acids. Only CDR3 DNA remains: 42 bases, in frame from the first base. V and J lose 2 bases and 6 bases, and a span of 10 bases separates them. This sample was included in a study of Ad26.COV2.S vaccination and SARS-CoV-2 variants (dated by TCRdb to the early 2020s). Notes on the research overall: Donors in the vaccine arm were drawn from COV1001, a multicentre, randomized, double-blind, placebo-controlled phase I-IIa trial testing Ad26.COV2.S in healthy adults. Investigators did not know the trial group allocation while performing experiments and assessing outcomes. A total of 32 samples were included in the TCR-sequenced set, comprising around 19 Ad26.COV2.S vaccine recipients, 5 placebo recipients and 8 SARS-CoV-2 convalescent individuals. Sequencing of the TCRbeta repertoire served to evaluate the specificity and breadth of SARS-CoV-2-reactive T cell receptors following Ad26.COV2.S vaccination. Ad26.COV2.S was given intramuscularly at 5x10^10 or 1x10^11 viral particles, as a single shot or as two shots 56 days apart. Trial participants were randomized into five groups of five, in which low-dose or high-dose Ad26.COV2.S was given once or twice, or placebo was given on both occasions.

The investigation overall reported the following: After vaccination, spike-specific CD8+ and CD4+ T cell responses were reported to show substantial breadth. Spike-specific TCR breadth was higher in Ad26.COV2.S recipients than in placebo recipients (P = 0.0014). Vaccine and placebo recipients had similar non-spike TCR breadth, a finding consistent with the vaccine containing only spike. The authors noted that the TCR breadth and depth analyses may have underestimated total T cell responses. Comparing responses between vaccine doses or regimens was not something the study was powered to do.

The rearranged chain carries TRBV7-3 and TRBJ2-2; possibly the D gene is TRBD2, per 5 matching bases. The source is a person between 18 and 65 years old who received the Ad26.COV2.S COVID-19 vaccine or a placebo. The sequencing here drew on peripheral blood, taken in a trial of Ad26.COV2.S vaccine versus placebo. The nucleotides are TGTGCCAGCAGCTTAGATTGGCGGGCCGGGGAGCTGTTTTTT. It translates to CASSLDWRAGELFF.